This T cell receptor beta chain comes out of a study of blood T cell repertoires in COVID-19. Across the whole study: Specimens from acute and convalescent COVID-19 originated in the United States, Italy and Spain. PBMCs, B-cell-depleted T cells, or T cells were the source of the cDNA or gDNA that made up the material.

The CDR3 consists of 15 residues. Germline V gene data show CDR1 as SGHTA and CDR2 as FQGNSA. V gave up 5 bases and J gave up 2 bases; unmatched junction bases: 9. Original processing methods: The assay estimated nucleated cells by amplifying reference gene primers. Profiling relied on immunoSEQ multiplex PCR, and the TCRdb table lists in-frame clones only, not all of them. D and trimming were read from the DNA, whereas the V and J calls and clone size are those reported in that table. The sample holds about 270,000 clones, approximately 89% seen once. Sequenced input: peripheral blood. The chain joins TRBV7-2 to TRBJ2-7; 7 bases fit TRBD1. The sequence came from a man between 40 and 49 years old with active or convalescent COVID-19. The CDR3 spells CASSPRTGKAYEQYF. The CDR3 nucleotides are TGTGCCAGCAGCCCGAGGACAGGAAAGGCCTACGAGCAGTACTTC.